A single count supports the clone carrying this T cell receptor beta chain. The antigen remains undetermined. TCRdb's copy holds only in-frame clones and misses some; the assay was immunoSEQ multiplex PCR. Here the sample spans 98,000 or so clones, less than 90% being singletons. These data belong to a study of graft-versus-host responses after intestinal transplantation. Study findings and constraints: Patients who carried graft-donor T cell macrochimerism also had high graft-versus-host to host-versus-graft clonal ratios in their allografts. Early post-transplant HvG declines showed an association with peak circulating GvH clone levels. Recipient marrow harbored GvH clones, some of which surfaced first in ileum or blood.

This clonotype originated in a human donor who received an intestinal transplant. This material consisted of unstimulated CD4+ T cells sorted from spleen or lymph node cells, taken before intestinal transplant.

CDR3 nucleotide sequence: TGCACCAGCAGCCAAAGAGGACTAGCTGCAGATACGCAGTATTTT. Translating it yields CTSSQRGLAADTQYF. The chain uses TRBV1 and TRBJ2-3; the tabulated D call, TRBD2, remains unverified against the DNA. TRBV1 is an annotated pseudogene. The CDR3 sequence is 15 residues long.